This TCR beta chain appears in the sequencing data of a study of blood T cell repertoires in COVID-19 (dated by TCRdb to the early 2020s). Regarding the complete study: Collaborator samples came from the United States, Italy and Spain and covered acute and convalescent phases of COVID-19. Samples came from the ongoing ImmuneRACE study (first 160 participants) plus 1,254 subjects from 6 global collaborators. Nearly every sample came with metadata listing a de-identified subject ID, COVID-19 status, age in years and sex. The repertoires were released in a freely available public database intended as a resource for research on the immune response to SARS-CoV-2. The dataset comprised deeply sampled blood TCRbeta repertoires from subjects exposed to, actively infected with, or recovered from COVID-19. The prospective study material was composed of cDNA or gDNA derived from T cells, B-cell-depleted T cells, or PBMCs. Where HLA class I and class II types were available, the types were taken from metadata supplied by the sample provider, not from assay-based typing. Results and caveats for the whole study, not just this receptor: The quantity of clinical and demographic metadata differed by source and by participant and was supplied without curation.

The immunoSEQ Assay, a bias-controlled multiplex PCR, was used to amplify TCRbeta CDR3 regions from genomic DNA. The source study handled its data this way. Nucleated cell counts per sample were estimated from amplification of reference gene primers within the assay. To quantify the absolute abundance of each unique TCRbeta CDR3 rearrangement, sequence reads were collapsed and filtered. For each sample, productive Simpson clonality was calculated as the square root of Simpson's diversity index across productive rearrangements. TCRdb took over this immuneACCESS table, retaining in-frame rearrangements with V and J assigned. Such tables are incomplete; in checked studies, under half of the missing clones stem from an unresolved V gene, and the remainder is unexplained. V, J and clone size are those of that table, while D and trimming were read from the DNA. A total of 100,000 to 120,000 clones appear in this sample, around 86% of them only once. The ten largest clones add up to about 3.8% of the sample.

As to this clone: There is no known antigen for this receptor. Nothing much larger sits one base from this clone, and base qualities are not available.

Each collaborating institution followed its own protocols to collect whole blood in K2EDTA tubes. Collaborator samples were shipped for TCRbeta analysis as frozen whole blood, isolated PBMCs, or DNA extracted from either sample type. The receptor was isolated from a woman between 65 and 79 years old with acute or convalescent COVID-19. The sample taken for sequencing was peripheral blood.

The CDR3 loop reads CASSPRTGGYGYTF. The DNA reads TGTGCCAGCAGCCCCCGGACAGGGGGCTATGGCTACACCTTC. The V gene is TRBV7-2 and the J gene is TRBJ1-2, with 10 bases in between that match TRBD1. After removal of 5 bases from V and 4 bases from J, the junction retains 4 bases not matched to a gene. The CDR3 starts with the cysteine, ends with the phenylalanine, and has 14 residues. Just CDR3 DNA is preserved here, 42 bases in frame from base 1. CDR1 and CDR2, per the germline V gene, are SGHTA and FQGNSA.